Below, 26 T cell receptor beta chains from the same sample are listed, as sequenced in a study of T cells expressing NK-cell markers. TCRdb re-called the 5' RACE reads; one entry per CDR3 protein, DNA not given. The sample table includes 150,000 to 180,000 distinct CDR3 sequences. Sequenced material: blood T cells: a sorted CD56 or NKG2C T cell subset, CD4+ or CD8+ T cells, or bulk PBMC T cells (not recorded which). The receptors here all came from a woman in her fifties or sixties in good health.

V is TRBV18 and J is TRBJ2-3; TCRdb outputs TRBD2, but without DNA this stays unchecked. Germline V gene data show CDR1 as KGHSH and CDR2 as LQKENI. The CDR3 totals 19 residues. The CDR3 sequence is CASSPNAGTSGTSKDTQYF.

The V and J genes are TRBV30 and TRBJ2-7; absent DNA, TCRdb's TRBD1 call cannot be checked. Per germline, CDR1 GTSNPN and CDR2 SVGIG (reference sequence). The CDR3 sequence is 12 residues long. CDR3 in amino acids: CAWSPASAQQYF.

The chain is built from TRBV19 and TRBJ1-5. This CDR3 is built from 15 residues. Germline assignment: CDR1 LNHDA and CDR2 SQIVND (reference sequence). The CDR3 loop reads CASIDPSNTSQPQHF.

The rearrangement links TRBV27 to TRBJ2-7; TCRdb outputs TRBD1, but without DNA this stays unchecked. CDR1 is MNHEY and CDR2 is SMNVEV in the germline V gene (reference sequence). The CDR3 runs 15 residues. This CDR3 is CASSPRRGQPYEQYF.

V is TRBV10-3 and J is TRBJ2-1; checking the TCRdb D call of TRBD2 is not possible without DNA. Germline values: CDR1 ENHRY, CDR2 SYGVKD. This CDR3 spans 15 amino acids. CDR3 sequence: CAISLTSGRADEQFF.

The CDR3 reads CASSGDGTDTQYF. The chain combines TRBV11-3 with TRBJ2-3; there is no DNA to check the TCRdb D call of TRBD1. Germline V CDR1 and CDR2: SGHNT, YENEEA. There are 13 residues in the CDR3.

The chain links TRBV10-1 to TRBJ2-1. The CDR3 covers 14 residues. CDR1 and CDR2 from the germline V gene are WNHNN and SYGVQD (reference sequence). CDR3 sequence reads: CASSLRSRDNEQFF.

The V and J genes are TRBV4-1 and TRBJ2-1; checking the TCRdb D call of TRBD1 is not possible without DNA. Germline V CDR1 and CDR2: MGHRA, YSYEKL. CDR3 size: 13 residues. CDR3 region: CASSQETQDSKFF.

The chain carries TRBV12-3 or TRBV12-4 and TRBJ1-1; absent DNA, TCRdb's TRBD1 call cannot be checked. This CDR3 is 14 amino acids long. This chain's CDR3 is CASSLGGSFSEAFF.

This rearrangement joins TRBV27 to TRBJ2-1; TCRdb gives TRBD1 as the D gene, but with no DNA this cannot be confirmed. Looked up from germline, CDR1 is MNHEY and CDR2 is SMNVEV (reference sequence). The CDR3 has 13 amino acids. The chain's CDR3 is CASSTDRYNEQFF.

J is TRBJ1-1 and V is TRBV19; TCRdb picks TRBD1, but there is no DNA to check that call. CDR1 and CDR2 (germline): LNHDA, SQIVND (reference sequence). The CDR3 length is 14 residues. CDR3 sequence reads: CASSRQGDGTEAFF.

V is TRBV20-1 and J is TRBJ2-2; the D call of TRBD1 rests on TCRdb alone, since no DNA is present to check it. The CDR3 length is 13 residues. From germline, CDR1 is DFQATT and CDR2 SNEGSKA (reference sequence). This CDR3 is CSARPGDTGELFF.

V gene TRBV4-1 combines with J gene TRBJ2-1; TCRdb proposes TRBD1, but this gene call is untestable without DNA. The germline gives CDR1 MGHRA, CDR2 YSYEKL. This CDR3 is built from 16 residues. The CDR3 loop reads CASSHGTASSYNEQFF.

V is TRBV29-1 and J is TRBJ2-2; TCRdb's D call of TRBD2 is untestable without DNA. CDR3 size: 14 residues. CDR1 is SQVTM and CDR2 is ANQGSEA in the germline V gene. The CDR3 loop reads CSVGSGALAGELFF.

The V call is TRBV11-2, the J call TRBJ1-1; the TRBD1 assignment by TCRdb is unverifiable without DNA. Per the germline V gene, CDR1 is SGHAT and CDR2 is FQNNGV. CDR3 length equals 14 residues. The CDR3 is CASSLGPRGTEAFF. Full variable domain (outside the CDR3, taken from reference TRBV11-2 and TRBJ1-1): EAGVAQSPRYKIIEKRQSVAFWCNPISGHATLYWYQQILGQGPKLLIQFQNNGVVDDSQLPKDRFSAERLKGVDSTLKIQPAKLEDSAVYLCASSLGPRGTEAFFGQGTRLTVV.

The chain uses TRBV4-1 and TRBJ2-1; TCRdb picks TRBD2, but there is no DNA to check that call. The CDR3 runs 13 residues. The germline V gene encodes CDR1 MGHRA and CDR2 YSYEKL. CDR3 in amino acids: CASSQTYGPEQFF.

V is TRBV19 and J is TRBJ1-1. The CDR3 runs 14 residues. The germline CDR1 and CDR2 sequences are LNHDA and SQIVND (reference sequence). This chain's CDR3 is CASSIGSLNTEAFF.

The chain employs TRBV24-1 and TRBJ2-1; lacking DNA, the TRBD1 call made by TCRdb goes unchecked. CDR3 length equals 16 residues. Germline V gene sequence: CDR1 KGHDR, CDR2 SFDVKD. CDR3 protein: CATEGRGQVYDNEQFF.

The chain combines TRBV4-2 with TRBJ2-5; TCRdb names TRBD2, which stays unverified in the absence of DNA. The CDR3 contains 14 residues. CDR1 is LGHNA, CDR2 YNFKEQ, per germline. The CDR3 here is CASSQLAGLETQYF.

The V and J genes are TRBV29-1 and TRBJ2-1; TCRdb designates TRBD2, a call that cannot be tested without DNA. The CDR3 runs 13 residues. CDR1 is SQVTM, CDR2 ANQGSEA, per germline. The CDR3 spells CSVEGTSLTEQFF.

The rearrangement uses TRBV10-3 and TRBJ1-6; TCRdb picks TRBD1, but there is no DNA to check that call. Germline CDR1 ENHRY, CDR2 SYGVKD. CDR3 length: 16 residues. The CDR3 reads CAISEFTGDDDSPLHF.

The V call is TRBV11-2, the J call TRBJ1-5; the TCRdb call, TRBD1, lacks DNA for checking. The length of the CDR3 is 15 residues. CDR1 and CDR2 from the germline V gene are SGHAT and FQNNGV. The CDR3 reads CASSLRTGRLESQHF. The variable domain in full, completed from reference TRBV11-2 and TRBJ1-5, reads EAGVAQSPRYKIIEKRQSVAFWCNPISGHATLYWYQQILGQGPKLLIQFQNNGVVDDSQLPKDRFSAERLKGVDSTLKIQPAKLEDSAVYLCASSLRTGRLESQHFGDGTRLSIL.

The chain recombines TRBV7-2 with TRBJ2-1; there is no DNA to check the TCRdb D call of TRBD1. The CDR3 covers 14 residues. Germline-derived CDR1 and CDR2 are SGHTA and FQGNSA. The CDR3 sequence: CASSLEGAWNEQFF.

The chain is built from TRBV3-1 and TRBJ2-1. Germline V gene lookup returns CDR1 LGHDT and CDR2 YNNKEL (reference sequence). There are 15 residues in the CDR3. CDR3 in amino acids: CASRFNRGSYNEQFF.

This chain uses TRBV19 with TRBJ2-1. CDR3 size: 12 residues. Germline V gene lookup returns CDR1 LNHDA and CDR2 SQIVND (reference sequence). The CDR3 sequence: CASRKETGEQFF.

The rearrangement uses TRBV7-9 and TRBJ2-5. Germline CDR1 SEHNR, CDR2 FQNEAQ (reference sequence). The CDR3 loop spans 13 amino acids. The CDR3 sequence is CASTGSYQETQYF.